This TCR beta chain emerged from a study of OX40 agonist ivuxolimab in advanced cancers. Produced via immunoSEQ multiplex PCR; TCRdb's table is partial and in-frame only. The data show roughly 20,000 clones, around 81% seen once. Germline V CDR1 and CDR2: MNHNS, SASEGT. Trimming removed 2 bases from V and 4 bases from J, with 14 bases in between. The length of the CDR3 is 15 residues. The sample consisted of CD4+ or CD8+ T cells sorted from blood, taken in a trial of the OX40 agonist ivuxolimab. The source is an adult with an advanced solid tumor such as melanoma, head and neck, liver or kidney cancer. The chain has TRBV6-1 and TRBJ2-5; D remains unclear. The CDR3 coding sequence is TGTGCCAGCAGTGAAAAGGTGGCCTCAGGAGAGACCCAGTACTTC. It translates to CASSEKVASGETQYF.